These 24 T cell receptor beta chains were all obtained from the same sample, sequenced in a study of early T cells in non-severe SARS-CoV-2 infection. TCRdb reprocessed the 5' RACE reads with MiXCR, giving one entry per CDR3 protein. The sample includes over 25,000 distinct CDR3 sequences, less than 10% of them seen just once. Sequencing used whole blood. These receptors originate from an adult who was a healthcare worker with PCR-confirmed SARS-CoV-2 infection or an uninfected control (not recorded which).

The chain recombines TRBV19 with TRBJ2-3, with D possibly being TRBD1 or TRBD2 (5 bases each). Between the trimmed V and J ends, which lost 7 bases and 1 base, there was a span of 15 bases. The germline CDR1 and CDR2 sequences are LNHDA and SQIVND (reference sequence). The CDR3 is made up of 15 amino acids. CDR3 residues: CASKGLVGGTDTQYF. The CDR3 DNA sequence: TGTGCCAGTAAGGGGCTAGTGGGGGGCACAGATACGCAGTATTTT.

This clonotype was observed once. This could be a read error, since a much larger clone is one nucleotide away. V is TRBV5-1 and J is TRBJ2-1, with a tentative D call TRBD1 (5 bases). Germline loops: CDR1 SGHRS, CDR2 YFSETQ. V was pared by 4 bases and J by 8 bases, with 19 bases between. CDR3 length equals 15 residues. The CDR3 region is CASSHGLKGKHEQFF. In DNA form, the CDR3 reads TGCGCCAGCAGCCATGGGCTAAAGGGGAAGCATGAGCAGTTCTTC.

The CDR3: CASSLAPRGGASNEQFF. The CDR3 nucleotides are TGCGCCAGCAGCTTGGCCCCGCGGGGGGGCGCCTCCAATGAGCAGTTCTTC. The chain is built from TRBV5-1 and TRBJ2-1, with 9 bases identical to TRBD2. The V gene's germline CDR1 is SGHRS and CDR2 YFSETQ. CDR3 length equals 17 residues. The ends lost 0 bases at V and 6 bases at J; junction bases unmatched: 10.

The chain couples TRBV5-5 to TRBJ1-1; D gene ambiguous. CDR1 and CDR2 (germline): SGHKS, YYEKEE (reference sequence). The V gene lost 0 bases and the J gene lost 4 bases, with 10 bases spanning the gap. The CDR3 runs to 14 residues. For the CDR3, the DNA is TGTGCCAGCAGCTTGGCGCCGGGTCCCACTGAAGCTTTCTTT. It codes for CASSLAPGPTEAFF.

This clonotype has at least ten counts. This chain's CDR3 is CSVATGGERQPQHF. The CDR3 nucleotides read TGCAGCGTAGCGACAGGGGGCGAGAGGCAGCCCCAGCATTTT. The chain carries TRBV29-1 and TRBJ1-5, with 10 bases lining up with TRBD1. There are 14 residues in the CDR3. V gave up 6 bases and J gave up 7 bases; unmatched junction bases: 9. Germline V gene data show CDR1 as SQVTM and CDR2 as ANQGSEA.

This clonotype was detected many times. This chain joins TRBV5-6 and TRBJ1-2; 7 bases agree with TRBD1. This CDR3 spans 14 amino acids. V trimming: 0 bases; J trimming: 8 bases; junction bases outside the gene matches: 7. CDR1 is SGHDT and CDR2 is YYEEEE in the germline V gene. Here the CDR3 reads CASSLGQGVRGYTF. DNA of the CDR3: TGTGCCAGCAGCTTGGGACAGGGAGTTAGGGGCTACACCTTC.

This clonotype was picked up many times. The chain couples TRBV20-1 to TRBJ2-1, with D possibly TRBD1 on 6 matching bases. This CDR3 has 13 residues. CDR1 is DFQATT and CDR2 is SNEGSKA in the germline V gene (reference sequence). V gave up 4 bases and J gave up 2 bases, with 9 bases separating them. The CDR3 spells CSATQGPYNEQFF. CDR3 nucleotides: TGCAGTGCTACACAGGGACCCTACAATGAGCAGTTCTTC.

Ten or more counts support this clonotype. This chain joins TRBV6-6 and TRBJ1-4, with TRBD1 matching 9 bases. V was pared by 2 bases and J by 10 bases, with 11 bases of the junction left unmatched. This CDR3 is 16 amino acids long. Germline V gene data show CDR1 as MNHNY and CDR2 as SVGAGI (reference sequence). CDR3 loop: CASSYRPGTGFGKLFF. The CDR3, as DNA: TGTGCCAGCAGTTACCGTCCCGGGACAGGGTTCGGAAAACTGTTTTTT.

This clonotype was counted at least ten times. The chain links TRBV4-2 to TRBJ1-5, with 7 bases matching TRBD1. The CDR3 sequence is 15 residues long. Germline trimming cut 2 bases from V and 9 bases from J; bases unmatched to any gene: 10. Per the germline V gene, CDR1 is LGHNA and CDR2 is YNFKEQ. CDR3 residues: CASSQSGGQLGPQHF. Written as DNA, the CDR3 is TGTGCCAGCAGCCAATCTGGGGGACAGCTAGGGCCCCAGCATTTT.

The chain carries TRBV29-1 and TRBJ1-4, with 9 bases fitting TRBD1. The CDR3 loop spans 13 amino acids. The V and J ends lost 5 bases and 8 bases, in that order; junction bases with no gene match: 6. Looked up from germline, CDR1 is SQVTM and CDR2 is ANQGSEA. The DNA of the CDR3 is TGCAGCGTTTACGGGACAGGGCGGGAAAAACTGTTTTTT. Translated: CSVYGTGREKLFF.

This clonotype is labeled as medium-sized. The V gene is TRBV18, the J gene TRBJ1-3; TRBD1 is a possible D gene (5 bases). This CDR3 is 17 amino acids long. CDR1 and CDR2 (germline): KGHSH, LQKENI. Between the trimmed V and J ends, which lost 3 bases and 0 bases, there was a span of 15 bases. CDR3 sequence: CASSPSTGPSSGNTIYF. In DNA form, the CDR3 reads TGTGCCAGCTCACCCTCGACGGGGCCGAGCTCTGGAAACACCATATATTTT. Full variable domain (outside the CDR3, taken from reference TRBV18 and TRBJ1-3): NAGVMQNPRHLVRRRGQEARLRCSPMKGHSHVYWYRQLPEEGLKFMVYLQKENIIDESGMPKERFSAEFPKEGPSILRIQQVVRGDSAAYFCASSPSTGPSSGNTIYFGEGSWLTVV.

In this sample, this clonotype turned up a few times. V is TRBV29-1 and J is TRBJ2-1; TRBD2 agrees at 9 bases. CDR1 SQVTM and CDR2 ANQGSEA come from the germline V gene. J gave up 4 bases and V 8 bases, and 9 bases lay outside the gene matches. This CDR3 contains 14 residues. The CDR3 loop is CSLKASGVYNEQFF. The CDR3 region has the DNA TGCAGCCTTAAGGCTAGCGGGGTTTACAATGAGCAGTTCTTC.

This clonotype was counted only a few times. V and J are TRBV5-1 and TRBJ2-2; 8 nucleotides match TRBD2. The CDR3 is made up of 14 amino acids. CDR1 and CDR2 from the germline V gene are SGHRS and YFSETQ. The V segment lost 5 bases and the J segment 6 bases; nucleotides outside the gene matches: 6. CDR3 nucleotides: TGCGCCAGCAGATTGCGGGGGGAACCCGGGGAGCTGTTTTTT. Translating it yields CASRLRGEPGELFF.

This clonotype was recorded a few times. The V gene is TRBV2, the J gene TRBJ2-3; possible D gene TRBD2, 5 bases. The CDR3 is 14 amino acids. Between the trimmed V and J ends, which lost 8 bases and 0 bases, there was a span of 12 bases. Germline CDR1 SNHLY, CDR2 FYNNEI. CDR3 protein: CASCGLSSTDTQYF. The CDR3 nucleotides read TGTGCCAGCTGCGGACTCTCAAGCACAGATACGCAGTATTTT.

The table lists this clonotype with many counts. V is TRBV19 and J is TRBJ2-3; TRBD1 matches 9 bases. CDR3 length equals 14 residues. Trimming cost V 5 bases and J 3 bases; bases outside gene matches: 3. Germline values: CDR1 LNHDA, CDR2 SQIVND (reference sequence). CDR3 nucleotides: TGTGCCAGTAGTTTGGACAGGGGTACAGATACGCAGTATTTT. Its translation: CASSLDRGTDTQYF.

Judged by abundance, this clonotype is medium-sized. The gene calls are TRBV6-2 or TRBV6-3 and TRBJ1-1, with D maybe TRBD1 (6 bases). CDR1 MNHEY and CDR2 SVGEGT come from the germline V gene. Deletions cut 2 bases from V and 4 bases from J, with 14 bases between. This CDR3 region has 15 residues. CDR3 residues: CASSYVDRLSTEAFF. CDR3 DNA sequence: TGTGCCAGCAGTTACGTCGACAGGCTATCCACTGAAGCTTTCTTT.

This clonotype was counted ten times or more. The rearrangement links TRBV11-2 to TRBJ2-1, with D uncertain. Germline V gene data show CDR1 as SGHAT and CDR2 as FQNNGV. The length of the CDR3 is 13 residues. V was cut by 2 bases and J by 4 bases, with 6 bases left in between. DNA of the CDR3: TGTGCCAGCAGCTTACGTAGATACAATGAGCAGTTCTTC. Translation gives CASSLRRYNEQFF.

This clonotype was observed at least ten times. This chain's CDR3 is CASSPGASNYGYTF. The DNA of the CDR3 is TGTGCCAGCAGCCCGGGGGCGTCTAACTATGGCTACACCTTC. V and J are TRBV5-4 and TRBJ1-2; TRBD1 is a possible D gene (6 bases). V lost 4 bases, J lost 0 bases, and 10 bases lay in between. Germline V lookup: CDR1 SGHNT, CDR2 YYREEE (reference sequence). The CDR3 extends over 14 amino acids.

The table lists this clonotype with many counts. In nucleotides, the CDR3 is TGTGCCAGCGGTGCAGTTATTGATTCACCCCTCCACTTT. Translated, it gives CASGAVIDSPLHF. This chain connects TRBV7-3 to TRBJ1-6; D unclear. CDR3 length: 13 residues. The V and J ends lost 8 bases and 8 bases respectively, with 13 bases between them. Germline lookup yields CDR1 SGHTA and CDR2 FQGTGA. Complete variable domain (other parts from reference TRBV7-3 and TRBJ1-6): GAGVSQTPSNKVTEKGKYVELRCDPISGHTALYWYRQSLGQGPEFLIYFQGTGAADDSGLPNDRFFAVRPEGSVSTLKIQRTERGDSAVYLCASGAVIDSPLHFGNGTRLTVT.

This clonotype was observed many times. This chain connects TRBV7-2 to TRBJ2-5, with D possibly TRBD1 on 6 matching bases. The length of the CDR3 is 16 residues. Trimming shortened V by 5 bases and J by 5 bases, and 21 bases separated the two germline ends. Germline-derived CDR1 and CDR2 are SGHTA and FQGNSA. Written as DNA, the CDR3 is TGTGCCAGCAGCCGCGCGCCAGGGGCCGCAACCGAGACCCAGTACTTC. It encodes CASSRAPGAATETQYF.

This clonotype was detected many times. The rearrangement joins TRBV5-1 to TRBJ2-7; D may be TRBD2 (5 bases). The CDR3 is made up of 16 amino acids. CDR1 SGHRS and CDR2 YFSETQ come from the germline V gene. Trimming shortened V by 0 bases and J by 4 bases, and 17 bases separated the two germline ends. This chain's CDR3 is CASSLGVGVGSYEQYF. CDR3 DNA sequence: TGCGCCAGCAGCTTGGGGGTAGGAGTGGGGAGTTACGAGCAGTACTTC.

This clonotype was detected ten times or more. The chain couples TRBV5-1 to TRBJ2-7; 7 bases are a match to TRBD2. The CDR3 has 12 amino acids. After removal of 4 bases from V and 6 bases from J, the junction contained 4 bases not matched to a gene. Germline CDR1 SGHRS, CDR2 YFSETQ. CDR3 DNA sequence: TGCGCCAGCAGCGAGGGACTACTCGAGCAGTACTTC. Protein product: CASSEGLLEQYF.

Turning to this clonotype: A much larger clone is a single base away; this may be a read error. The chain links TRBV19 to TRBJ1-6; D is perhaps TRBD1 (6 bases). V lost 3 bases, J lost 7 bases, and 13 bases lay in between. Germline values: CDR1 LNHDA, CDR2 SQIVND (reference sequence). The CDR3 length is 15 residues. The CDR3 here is CASSMTGGNNSPLHF. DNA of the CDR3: TGTGCCAGTAGTATGACCGGGGGCAACAATTCACCCCTCCACTTT.

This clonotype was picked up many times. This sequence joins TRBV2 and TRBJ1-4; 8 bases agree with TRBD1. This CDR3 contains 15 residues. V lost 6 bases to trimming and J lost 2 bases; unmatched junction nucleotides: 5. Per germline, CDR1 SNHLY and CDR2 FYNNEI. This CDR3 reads CASSPNRGTNEKLFF. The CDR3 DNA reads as TGTGCCAGCAGCCCCAACAGGGGGACTAATGAAAAACTGTTTTTT.